This T cell receptor beta chain was profiled in a study of human T cells and chemical hapten exposure. Individual cDNA molecules in this library carried unique molecular identifiers. TCRdb ran MiXCR on the RACE reads and lists one entry per CDR3 protein. The sample includes some 74,000 distinct CDR3 sequences, approximately 13% of them seen just once. Whole-study results and caveats: Clustering by CDR3 similarity yielded significantly more large clusters from expanded TCRs than controls. TCRs whose frequency exceeded 1 in 1000 remained the same following DPC sensitization.

The CDR3 covers 11 residues. The ends were cut back, 8 bases at V and 4 bases at J, with 8 bases in the middle. Germline V lookup: CDR1 ENHRY, CDR2 SYGVKD. Comments on this clonotype: As yet, its antigen is unknown.

As to time point: patch test 3, about 24 weeks after DPC sensitization. Described treatment: therapeutic diphenylcyclopropenone sensitization with weekly scalp DPC. The V call is TRBV10-3, the J call TRBJ2-5; D possibly corresponds to TRBD1 (5 bases). The sample was whole blood, taken in connection with sensitization to the hapten diphenylcyclopropenone (DPC). This clonotype originated in a woman between 50 and 59 years old with alopecia areata. Some clones in this sample may be carry-over from other donors' samples. This chain's CDR3 is CAILRGETQYF. The CDR3 DNA is TGTGCCATCTTAAGGGGAGAGACCCAGTACTTC.